This TCR beta chain originates from a study of post-analysis software for immune sequencing data. Study details: The courses of disease that were included comprised relapsing-remitting, secondary progressive and progressive-relapsing multiple sclerosis. Broader study findings: Diversity measured as normalized Chao1 was significantly lower in multiple sclerosis patients than in controls. Included in a set of about five TRBV segments more frequent in patients than controls were TRBV5-6, TRBV5-1 and TRBV20-1.

This clonotype was recorded a few times. Its antigen is still unknown. V lost 2 bases and J 2 bases, leaving 19 bases between the germline ends. Germline V lookup: CDR1 DFQATT, CDR2 SNEGSKA (reference sequence). The CDR3 loop spans 17 amino acids. cDNA libraries of TCR beta carried unique molecular identifiers. T cells numbering roughly 1 to 10 million gave rise to about 540,000 cDNA molecules. TCRdb itself ran the PCR reads through MiXCR, one entry per CDR3 protein. The data show about 540,000 distinct CDR3 sequences, around 34% seen once. Sequenced sample: blood. The chain carries TRBV20-1 and TRBJ1-5, with D perhaps TRBD1 (5 bases). This receptor was identified in a girl aged 2 to 17 with multiple sclerosis. The CDR3 nucleotides are TGCAGTGCTAGACCTTACCGACAGCCGGGCGGCAATCAGCCCCAGCATTTT. Translated, it gives CSARPYRQPGGNQPQHF.